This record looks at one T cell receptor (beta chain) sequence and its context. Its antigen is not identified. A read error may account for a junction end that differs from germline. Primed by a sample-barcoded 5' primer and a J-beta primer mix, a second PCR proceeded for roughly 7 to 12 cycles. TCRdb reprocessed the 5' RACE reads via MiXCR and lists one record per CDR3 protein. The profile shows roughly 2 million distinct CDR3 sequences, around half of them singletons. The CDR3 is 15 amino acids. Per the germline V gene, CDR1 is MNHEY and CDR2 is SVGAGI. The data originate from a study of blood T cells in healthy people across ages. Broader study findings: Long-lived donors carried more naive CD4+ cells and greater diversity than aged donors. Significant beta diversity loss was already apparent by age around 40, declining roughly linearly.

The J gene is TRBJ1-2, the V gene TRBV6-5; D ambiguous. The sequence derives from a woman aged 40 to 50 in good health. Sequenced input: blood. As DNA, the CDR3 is TGTGCCAGCAGTGACTCCTTTGAGTTCCCCTATGGCTACACCTTC. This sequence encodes CASSDSFEFPYGYTF.